Listed here are 24 T cell receptor beta chains from one sample, sequenced in a study of identical twins. TCRdb re-called the 5' RACE reads with MiXCR, one entry per CDR3 protein. The table includes roughly 1,500,000 distinct CDR3 sequences, less than 40% detected once. Sequencing was carried out using cord blood. The origin of the receptors is a newborn girl in good health.

This clonotype was detected a few times. The CDR3 loop reads CSVEDEGYGYTF. The CDR3 DNA sequence: TGCAGCGTTGAAGATGAAGGCTATGGCTACACCTTC. V gene TRBV29-1 combines with J gene TRBJ1-2; D gene unclear. Trimming took 0 bases from V and 4 from J, leaving 6 bases between them. The CDR3 sequence is 12 residues long. Germline loops: CDR1 SQVTM, CDR2 ANQGSEA.

The table lists this clonotype with a few counts. The V gene is TRBV28, the J gene TRBJ2-7; D is unresolved. Germline CDR1 is MDHEN and CDR2 is SYDVKM. V lost 5 bases and J lost 3, with 11 bases in between. The CDR3 has 13 residues. CDR3 amino acids: CASSLVTRYEQYF. For the CDR3, the DNA is TGTGCCAGCAGTCTAGTCACGCGCTACGAGCAGTACTTC. The whole variable domain, filled in from reference TRBV28 and TRBJ2-7, reads DVKVTQSSRYLVKRTGEKVFLECVQDMDHENMFWYRQDPGLGLRLIYFSYDVKMKEKGDIPEGYSVSREKKERFSLILESASTNQTSMYLCASSLVTRYEQYFGPGTRLTVT.

The chain joins TRBV5-1 to TRBJ1-2; D ambiguous. Germline lookup yields CDR1 SGHRS and CDR2 YFSETQ. The V end was cut by 1 base, the J end by 6 bases, with 13 bases between. The length of the CDR3 is 14 residues. The CDR3 region has the DNA TGCGCCAGCAGCTTGAGGCTGGGAAAGGATGGCTACACCTTC. Its translation is CASSLRLGKDGYTF.

V gene TRBV6-5 combines with J gene TRBJ2-4; 7 nucleotides match TRBD2. Germline loops: CDR1 MNHEY, CDR2 SVGAGI. This CDR3 has 13 amino acids. J gave up 13 bases and V 2 bases, and 8 bases lay outside the gene matches. CDR3 in DNA: TGTGCCAGCAGTTACGGGACTACCTACGTGCAGTACTTC. This encodes CASSYGTTYVQYF.

The table lists this clonotype with a few counts. The chain links TRBV7-2 to TRBJ1-2; the match to TRBD1 covers 9 bases. From germline, CDR1 is SGHTA and CDR2 FQGNSA. J gave up 6 bases and V 1 base, and 3 bases lay outside the gene matches. The CDR3 has 14 amino acids. The CDR3 sequence: CASSLGRTGDGYTF. DNA of the CDR3: TGTGCCAGCAGCTTAGGACGGACAGGGGATGGCTACACCTTC.

J is TRBJ2-1 and V is TRBV10-3, with 10 bases matching TRBD2. The CDR3 runs to 15 residues. Trimming cost V 7 bases and J 5 bases; bases outside gene matches: 8. Germline-derived CDR1 and CDR2 are ENHRY and SYGVKD. This CDR3 is CAIKSTSGVDNEQFF. The DNA for the CDR3 is TGTGCCATCAAATCTACTAGCGGGGTGGACAATGAGCAGTTCTTC.

This clonotype was recorded many times. The chain employs TRBV29-1 and TRBJ1-2; tentative D call: TRBD1 (5 bases). Germline CDR1 and CDR2: SQVTM and ANQGSEA. CDR3 size: 13 residues. The V gene lost 7 bases and the J gene lost 0 bases, with 12 bases spanning the gap. The CDR3 region is CSAATVANYGYTF. The CDR3 nucleotides read TGCAGCGCCGCGACAGTAGCTAACTATGGCTACACCTTC.

The chain combines TRBV5-5 with TRBJ2-7; a weak D match, TRBD1 (5 bases). The end of the DNA aligns better with TRBJ2-5, so the J call may be wrong. This CDR3 has 16 residues. CDR1 SGHKS and CDR2 YYEKEE come from the germline V gene (reference sequence). This chain's CDR3 is CASSLGAVFGSETQYF. The CDR3 DNA reads as TGTGCCAGCAGCTTAGGGGCGGTTTTTGGATCGGAGACCCAGTACTTC.

This chain links TRBV7-6 with TRBJ1-4, with TRBD1 as a possible D gene (5 bases). V was cut by 1 base and J by 7 bases, with 16 bases left in between. The CDR3 is 16 amino acids. Germline V gives CDR1 SGHVS, CDR2 FNYEAQ. CDR3 coding DNA: TGTGCCAGCAGCTTAGAAGCAGGCGGGGCGGGTGAAAAACTGTTTTTT. Amino acids: CASSLEAGGAGEKLFF.

This clonotype was seen a few times. The V and J genes are TRBV5-5 and TRBJ1-2; D unresolved. Germline loops: CDR1 SGHKS, CDR2 YYEKEE (reference sequence). V was trimmed by 4 bases and J by 6 bases, leaving 13 bases between them. The CDR3 covers 13 residues. CDR3 loop: CASSLDTLNGYTF. For the CDR3, the DNA is TGTGCCAGCAGCCTCGACACATTAAATGGCTACACCTTC.

This clonotype showed up just a few times. The rearrangement joins TRBV12-3 or TRBV12-4 to TRBJ2-2; either TRBD1 or TRBD2 may supply D (5 bases each). V was pared by 3 bases and J by 6 bases, with 8 bases between. The CDR3 runs 13 residues. The CDR3 sequence is CASSLGESGELFF. As DNA, the CDR3 is TGTGCCAGCAGTTTGGGGGAGTCCGGGGAGCTGTTTTTT.

This clonotype was found many times. This chain links TRBV28 with TRBJ2-1, with unresolved D. Looked up from germline, CDR1 is MDHEN and CDR2 is SYDVKM. V lost 4 bases and J lost 0, with 19 bases in between. The CDR3 runs to 18 residues. CDR3 in amino acids: CASSWIHLVPSSYNEQFF. CDR3 DNA sequence: TGTGCCAGCAGTTGGATACACTTGGTCCCCAGCTCCTACAATGAGCAGTTCTTC.

The sample holds many counts of this clonotype. The chain joins TRBV12-3 or TRBV12-4 to TRBJ2-5; D unclear. The CDR3 consists of 13 residues. Trimming pared 6 bases from V and 1 base from J, leaving 9 bases between. This chain's CDR3 is CASSQESQETQYF. DNA for the CDR3: TGTGCCAGCAGCCAGGAGAGCCAAGAGACCCAGTACTTC.

The chain links TRBV6-6 to TRBJ2-5, with D uncertain. Per the germline V gene, CDR1 is MNHNY and CDR2 is SVGAGI (reference sequence). V shed 2 bases and J shed 1 base, with 8 bases lying between them. The CDR3 totals 14 residues. The CDR3 loop is CASSYGSFQETQYF. CDR3 sequence (DNA): TGTGCCAGCAGTTACGGGTCCTTCCAAGAGACCCAGTACTTC.

This sequence joins TRBV7-9 and TRBJ2-7; D is perhaps TRBD1 (5 bases). This CDR3 comprises 12 residues. V gave up 5 bases and J gave up 5 bases, with 10 bases separating them. Per germline, CDR1 SEHNR and CDR2 FQNEAQ (reference sequence). CDR3: CASSHRYDEQYF. Here the CDR3 DNA reads TGTGCCAGCAGCCACAGGTATGACGAGCAGTACTTC.

A remark on this clonotype: One end of the junction fails to match germline, which may point to a read error. V usage is TRBV4-1 and J usage is TRBJ2-3, with 7 nucleotides matching TRBD2. Per the germline V gene, CDR1 is MGHRA and CDR2 is YSYEKL. The CDR3 has 19 amino acids. CDR3 DNA: TGCGCCGGCAGCCAAGATCGGTATGTGCGGGGGTCCCGATTTTGGACGCAGTATTTT. The encoded protein is CAGSQDRYVRGSRFWTQYF.

This chain uses TRBV7-2 with TRBJ2-5, with 9 bases matching TRBD2. This CDR3 contains 16 residues. The trim removed 3 bases at V and 11 bases at J, leaving 16 bases unmatched. The germline CDR1 and CDR2 sequences are SGHTA and FQGNSA. CDR3 region: CASSLMAGGGNNEQYF. The CDR3 nucleotides are TGTGCCAGCAGCTTGATGGCGGGAGGGGGAAACAATGAGCAGTACTTC. Together with reference TRBV7-2 and TRBJ2-5, the CDR3 gives the full variable domain: GAGVSQSPSNKVTEKGKDVELRCDPISGHTALYWYRQSLGQGLEFLIYFQGNSAPDKSGLPSDRFSAERTGGSVSTLTIQRTQQEDSAVYLCASSLMAGGGNNEQYFGPGTRLLVL.

This clonotype was picked up many times. The chain carries TRBV18 and TRBJ2-1; no clear D gene. The V and J ends lost 1 base and 5 bases respectively, with 6 bases between them. This CDR3 is 13 amino acids long. Germline V gene lookup returns CDR1 KGHSH and CDR2 LQKENI. CDR3 bases: TGTGCCAGCTCACCACAGATAAACAATGAGCAGTTCTTC. Translated: CASSPQINNEQFF.

To note about this clonotype: A much larger clone lies one base from this, so it may be a read error. The gene calls are TRBV20-1 and TRBJ1-1; D is ambiguous. This CDR3 comprises 13 residues. Germline CDR1 and CDR2: DFQATT and SNEGSKA (reference sequence). V was cut by 0 bases and J by 1 base, with 6 bases left in between. CDR3 amino acids: CSAREGWNTEAFF. The DNA of the CDR3 is TGCAGTGCTAGAGAGGGGTGGAACACTGAAGCTTTCTTT.

The chain carries TRBV12-3 or TRBV12-4 and TRBJ1-6, with D tentatively TRBD1 (6 bases). The CDR3 is made up of 18 amino acids. V lost 3 bases, J lost 0 bases, and 15 bases lay in between. CDR3 DNA: TGTGCCAGCAGTTTGGGGCTACAGGGAAGCTCCTATAATTCACCCCTCCACTTT. Residues: CASSLGLQGSSYNSPLHF.

This clonotype has just a few counts. The V and J genes are TRBV28 and TRBJ2-7; D remains ambiguous. Trimming shortened V by 7 bases and J by 0 bases, and 13 bases separated the two germline ends. Germline V gene lookup returns CDR1 MDHEN and CDR2 SYDVKM. CDR3 length: 14 residues. The CDR3 DNA reads as TGTGCCAGCATCCCTTACCGGAGCTCCTACGAGCAGTACTTC. This sequence encodes CASIPYRSSYEQYF. Full variable domain (missing parts from reference TRBV28 and TRBJ2-7): DVKVTQSSRYLVKRTGEKVFLECVQDMDHENMFWYRQDPGLGLRLIYFSYDVKMKEKGDIPEGYSVSREKKERFSLILESASTNQTSMYLCASIPYRSSYEQYFGPGTRLTVT.

This clonotype was seen a few times. This rearrangement joins TRBV20-1 to TRBJ2-1, with D possibly TRBD1 on 5 matching bases. Looked up from germline, CDR1 is DFQATT and CDR2 is SNEGSKA (reference sequence). The V end lost 2 bases, the J end lost 0 bases, and 11 bases lay between the germline ends. The CDR3 totals 15 residues. DNA of the CDR3: TGCAGTGCTAGATGGGGCCCTCCCTCCTACAATGAGCAGTTCTTC. Encoded protein: CSARWGPPSYNEQFF.

The chain joins TRBV14 to TRBJ2-2; D remains unclear. CDR3 length: 15 residues. CDR1 SGHDN and CDR2 FVKESK come from the germline V gene. V lost 0 bases and J 6 bases, leaving 11 bases between the germline ends. This CDR3 reads CASSQDSIVAGELFF. The CDR3 bases are TGTGCCAGCAGCCAAGATTCGATAGTTGCCGGGGAGCTGTTTTTT.

The V call is TRBV6-5, the J call TRBJ2-7; 8 nucleotides line up with TRBD1. The CDR3 consists of 15 residues. J gave up 3 bases and V 6 bases, and 10 bases lay outside the gene matches. Germline V CDR1 and CDR2: MNHEY, SVGAGI. The DNA for the CDR3 is TGTGCCAGCAGCACCCCTGGGACAGGACGCTACGAGCAGTACTTC. Its protein product is CASSTPGTGRYEQYF.